This TCR beta chain was recovered during a study of Graves' ophthalmopathy and Graves' hyperthyroidism. Study results and caveats: Discriminating ophthalmopathy from stable hyperthyroidism, a 13-signature model attained a sensitivity of about 85% and a specificity of about 81%.

For repertoire sequencing, the TCR beta CDR3 regions were amplified from RNA transcripts. HTBI primers were employed in first-round RT-PCR, then a second-round multiplex PCR followed. TCRdb re-derived calls from the multiplex PCR reads in MiXCR, one entry per CDR3 protein. The table includes approximately 410,000 distinct CDR3 sequences, approximately 15% detected once. The term stable hyperthyroidism indicated an absence of ophthalmopathy within 18 months of follow-up. Each diagnosis was determined on the basis of clinical symptoms, serum thyroxine, TRAb, thyroid ultrasound and orbital computed tomography. As to this clonotype: Its antigen is still unknown. Given a much more abundant clone one base away, this may be a read error.

With 4 bases removed from V and 9 bases from J, the gap between germline ends came to 16 bases. The CDR3 is 14 amino acids. CDR1 MNHEY and CDR2 SVGEGT come from the germline V gene. The chain couples TRBV6-2 or TRBV6-3 to TRBJ1-5, with a tentative D call TRBD1 (5 bases). The sample comprised peripheral blood. This TCR was recovered from a woman under 30 with stable Graves' hyperthyroidism. The CDR3 bases are TGTGCCAGCAGTTCCCCCCAGGGAGAACGGCCCCAGCATTTT. Amino acids: CASSSPQGERPQHF.